The 6 T cell receptor beta chains given below trace back to one sample, sequenced in a study of Graves' ophthalmopathy and Graves' hyperthyroidism. RNA transcripts were the template, and TCR beta CDR3 regions were amplified from them. Scientists carried out first-round RT-PCR using HTBI primers and then a second-round multiplex PCR. TCRdb analysed the multiplex PCR reads with MiXCR anew, one entry per CDR3 protein. This sample has roughly 220,000 distinct CDR3 sequences, with around 42% found just once. Sequenced: peripheral blood. The receptors were sampled from an adult man with Graves' ophthalmopathy.

This clonotype has only one observation. The rearrangement uses TRBV7-9 and TRBJ2-3; the match to TRBD2 covers 8 bases. V shed 5 bases, J shed 6 bases, and the junction held 7 bases outside the gene matches. This CDR3 is 14 amino acids long. Germline CDR1 and CDR2: SEHNR and FQNEAQ (reference sequence). CDR3 sequence reads: CASSPQAGADTQYF. The DNA for the CDR3 is TGTGCCAGCAGCCCACAAGCGGGAGCGGATACGCAGTATTTT.

The chain is built from TRBV5-6 and TRBJ1-2; tentatively, D is TRBD1 (6 bases). The CDR3 extends over 14 amino acids. The germline V and J ends were trimmed by 2 bases and 3 bases, with 11 bases remaining between them. CDR1 and CDR2 from the germline V gene are SGHDT and YYEEEE. CDR3 amino acids: CASSFRGLDYGYTF. The CDR3 nucleotides are TGTGCCAGCAGCTTTCGGGGGCTGGACTATGGCTACACCTTC.

CDR3 sequence: CASSIAGQLGTEAFF. CDR3 bases: TGTGCCAGTAGTATCGCGGGACAATTAGGGACTGAAGCTTTCTTT. The V and J genes are TRBV19 and TRBJ1-1; D perhaps matches TRBD1 (6 bases). Trimming cost V 3 bases and J 5 bases, with 16 bases left between them. From germline, CDR1 is LNHDA and CDR2 SQIVND (reference sequence). The CDR3 contains 15 residues.

The gene calls are TRBV12-3 or TRBV12-4 and TRBJ1-2; possibly TRBD1 for D (5 bases). The ends were cut back, 7 bases at V and 8 bases at J, with 20 bases in the middle. This CDR3 is built from 14 residues. The CDR3 sequence: CASTPSDGDGGYTF. Written as DNA, the CDR3 is TGTGCCAGCACCCCATCTGACGGGGACGGGGGCTACACCTTC.

The chain joins TRBV12-3 or TRBV12-4 to TRBJ1-6; D may be TRBD1 (6 bases). CDR3 length: 13 amino acids. The germline V and J ends were trimmed by 7 bases and 10 bases, with 14 bases remaining between them. As DNA, the CDR3 is TGTGCCAGCACCATGGGGGGGCACTCACCCCTCCACTTT. Its translation is CASTMGGHSPLHF.

The chain carries TRBV5-6 and TRBJ2-7, with D possibly TRBD2 on 5 matching bases. The germline CDR1 and CDR2 sequences are SGHDT and YYEEEE. The ends were cut back, 2 bases at V and 3 bases at J, with 9 bases in the middle. This CDR3 spans 13 amino acids. The CDR3 nucleotides are TGTGCCAGCAGCTTCGGGGTTCACTACGAGCAGTACTTC. Amino acids: CASSFGVHYEQYF.